The 21 T cell receptor beta chains reported below all come from one sample, sequenced in a study of graft-versus-host responses after intestinal transplantation. Sequencing was performed with immunoSEQ multiplex PCR; in TCRdb, only in-frame clones are kept and a portion is missing. Of about 21,000 clones in the sample, 50% to 65% were seen once. The sample in question was alloreactive CD4+ T cells from a mixed lymphocyte reaction culture, obtained before intestinal transplant. Indicated subset: CFSE-low proliferating T cells sorted from roughly six-day pre-transplant mixed lymphocyte reaction (GvH or HvG direction). The receptors shown here come from a human patient who received an intestinal transplant.

The gene calls are TRBV7-9 and TRBJ2-6; D perhaps matches TRBD2 (6 bases). The ends were cut back, 2 bases at V and 0 bases at J, with 17 bases in the middle. The length of the CDR3 is 19 residues. Per germline, CDR1 SEHNR and CDR2 FQNEAQ (reference sequence). CDR3 amino acids: CASSLIGEVPNSGANVLTF. In DNA, the CDR3 is TGTGCCAGCAGCTTAATAGGGGAGGTTCCTAACTCTGGGGCCAACGTCCTGACTTTC.

V is TRBV4-1 and J is TRBJ2-1; 7 nucleotides line up with TRBD2. CDR1 MGHRA and CDR2 YSYEKL come from the germline V gene. V lost 4 bases, J lost 3 bases, and 6 bases stayed unmatched. CDR3 length: 15 amino acids. DNA for the CDR3: TGCGCCAGCAGCCGGGAGGGTGAGTACTACAATGAGCAGTTCTTC. Translating it yields CASSREGEYYNEQFF.

V usage is TRBV28 and J usage is TRBJ2-7; 7 bases are a match to TRBD1. The trim removed 5 bases at V and 1 base at J, leaving 8 bases unmatched. The CDR3 is 15 amino acids. Germline V gene lookup returns CDR1 MDHEN and CDR2 SYDVKM. DNA of the CDR3: TGTGCCAGCAGTACAGAGGGGGCCGGGTCCTACGAGCAGTACTTC. It encodes CASSTEGAGSYEQYF.

J is TRBJ1-2 and V is TRBV19; 7 nucleotides agree with TRBD1. The CDR3 consists of 13 residues. J lost 4 bases, V lost 7 bases, and 6 bases had no gene match. CDR1 LNHDA and CDR2 SQIVND come from the germline V gene (reference sequence). CDR3 region: CASTGTDLYGYTF. The CDR3 DNA follows: TGTGCCAGTACCGGGACAGACCTCTATGGCTACACCTTC.

This clone showed up just a few times. The chain links TRBV19 to TRBJ1-5; 8 bases agree with TRBD1. There are 15 residues in the CDR3. Trimming at V came to 5 bases and at J to 2 bases, leaving 5 bases not matched to a gene. Germline CDR1 reads LNHDA; CDR2 reads SQIVND (reference sequence). In DNA, the CDR3 is TGTGCCAGTAGTCCCCCGACAGGGGGCAATCAGCCCCAGCATTTT. Protein sequence: CASSPPTGGNQPQHF.

The chain employs TRBV28 and TRBJ2-2, with 11 positions matching TRBD1. The CDR3 extends over 13 amino acids. Germline V lookup: CDR1 MDHEN, CDR2 SYDVKM. CDR3 loop: CAGQGANTGELFF. The CDR3 nucleotides read TGTGCGGGACAGGGGGCGAACACCGGGGAGCTGTTTTTT.

This clone was detected once. This sequence joins TRBV28 and TRBJ1-2; D perhaps matches TRBD1 (5 bases). Trimming took 5 bases from V and 3 from J, leaving 19 bases between them. CDR3 size: 16 residues. From germline, CDR1 is MDHEN and CDR2 SYDVKM. Here the CDR3 reads CASSPAGLGFHYGYTF. The CDR3, as DNA: TGTGCCAGCAGTCCCGCGGGACTGGGATTCCACTATGGCTACACCTTC.

This clone was seen only a few times. The rearrangement links TRBV2 to TRBJ2-7; 9 bases map to TRBD1. Germline CDR1 and CDR2: SNHLY and FYNNEI. V was pared by 6 bases and J by 5 bases, with 8 bases of the junction left unmatched. The CDR3 totals 14 residues. In DNA, the CDR3 is TGTGCCAGCAGGTTCAGGACAGGGGTAAACGAGCAGTACTTC. Residues: CASRFRTGVNEQYF. Drawing the rest from reference TRBV2 and TRBJ2-7, the complete variable domain is EPEVTQTPSHQVTQMGQEVILRCVPISNHLYFYWYRQILGQKVEFLVSFYNNEISEKSEIFDDQFSVERPDGSNFTLKIRSTKLEDSAMYFCASRFRTGVNEQYFGPGTRLTVT.

V is TRBV14 and J is TRBJ2-7, with D uncertain. V lost 3 bases and J lost 1, with 4 bases in between. There are 12 residues in the CDR3. Germline values: CDR1 SGHDN, CDR2 FVKESK. CDR3 sequence (DNA): TGTGCCAGCAGCCATATTTCCTACGAGCAGTACTTC. This codes for CASSHISYEQYF.

The sample holds a few counts of this clone. The gene calls are TRBV20-1 and TRBJ2-7, with D maybe TRBD2 (6 bases). The CDR3 spans 10 residues. In germline, CDR1 is DFQATT, CDR2 SNEGSKA (reference sequence). CDR3 DNA sequence: TGCAGCGCGGGGACCTACGAGCAGTACTTC. Its protein product is CSAGTYEQYF.

CDR3 in amino acids: CASSLLQGMRNTIYF. In nucleotides, the CDR3 is TGTGCCAGCTCACTTTTGCAGGGGATGAGAAACACCATATATTTT. The chain uses TRBV18 and TRBJ1-3; possibly TRBD1 for D (6 bases). V lost 4 bases and J lost 5, with 15 bases in between. Looked up from germline, CDR1 is KGHSH and CDR2 is LQKENI. This CDR3 has 15 residues.

This clone was observed a few times. The chain uses TRBV4-2 and TRBJ2-1; 9 bases map to TRBD2. In germline, CDR1 is LGHNA, CDR2 YNFKEQ. The V gene end was trimmed by 5 bases and the J gene end by 2 bases; junction bases not matched to a gene: 10. The CDR3 contains 17 residues. CDR3 amino acids: CASSSTSGGFTYNEQFF. CDR3 coding DNA: TGTGCCAGCAGCTCTACAAGCGGGGGGTTCACCTACAATGAGCAGTTCTTC.

This clone was picked up a small number of times. The chain is built from TRBV12-1 and TRBJ1-5. TRBV12-1 is given as a pseudogene. CDR3 size: 8 residues. The CDR3 loop reads CASSPQHF. The CDR3 nucleotides are TGTGCCAGCAGCCCTCAGCATTTT.

In this sample, this clone turned up a few times. The chain recombines TRBV18 with TRBJ2-2; D call uncertain. The ends were cut back, 1 base at V and 7 bases at J, with 7 bases in the middle. The CDR3 extends over 13 amino acids. Per germline, CDR1 KGHSH and CDR2 LQKENI. This CDR3 reads CASSPRDSGELFF. CDR3 DNA sequence: TGTGCCAGCTCACCACGAGATAGCGGGGAGCTGTTTTTT. Drawing the rest from reference TRBV18 and TRBJ2-2, the complete variable domain is NAGVMQNPRHLVRRRGQEARLRCSPMKGHSHVYWYRQLPEEGLKFMVYLQKENIIDESGMPKERFSAEFPKEGPSILRIQQVVRGDSAAYFCASSPRDSGELFFGEGSRLTVL.

V and J are TRBV4-3 and TRBJ1-1, with D possibly matching TRBD1 (6 bases). Germline loops: CDR1 LGHNA, CDR2 YSLEER. The CDR3 has 15 amino acids. Between the trimmed V and J ends, which lost 0 bases and 5 bases, there was a span of 13 bases. CDR3 sequence: CASSQDYRVRTEAFF. The DNA for the CDR3 is TGCGCCAGCAGCCAAGACTACAGGGTACGGACTGAAGCTTTCTTT.

The J gene is TRBJ2-2, the V gene TRBV6-5, with D unresolved. Germline CDR1 MNHEY, CDR2 SVGAGI. V lost 1 base, J lost 5 bases, and 5 bases lay in between. The CDR3 covers 13 residues. CDR3 nucleotides: TGTGCCAGCAGTTACTTCCAAACCGGGGAGCTGTTTTTT. Its translation is CASSYFQTGELFF.

The chain is built from TRBV2 and TRBJ2-7; possible D gene TRBD2, 6 bases. Germline assignment: CDR1 SNHLY and CDR2 FYNNEI. The CDR3 runs 15 residues. V lost 6 bases, J lost 7 bases, and 22 bases lay in between. The DNA for the CDR3 is TGTGCCAGCAGAGAAATTCCGGGACTGTTCTCGGAGCAGTACTTC. It yields the protein CASREIPGLFSEQYF.

The rearrangement links TRBV9 to TRBJ2-1; 10 nucleotides match TRBD2. After removal of 2 bases from V and 4 bases from J, the junction contained 6 bases not matched to a gene. Germline CDR1 SGDLS, CDR2 YYNGEE. This CDR3 is built from 16 residues. The CDR3 region is CASSVLSGGVYNEQFF. CDR3 bases: TGTGCCAGCAGCGTCCTAAGCGGGGGGGTTTACAATGAGCAGTTCTTC.

This chain connects TRBV5-1 to TRBJ2-3, with 10 nucleotides matching TRBD2. CDR1 and CDR2 from the germline V gene are SGHRS and YFSETQ. The V gene end was trimmed by 4 bases and the J gene end by 3 bases; junction bases not matched to a gene: 17. This CDR3 comprises 19 residues. This chain's CDR3 is CASSPAWIAGGPKTDTQYF. CDR3 coding DNA: TGCGCCAGCAGCCCCGCGTGGATAGCGGGGGGCCCTAAAACAGATACGCAGTATTTT. Combining the CDR3 with reference TRBV5-1 and TRBJ2-3 gives the whole variable domain KAGVTQTPRYLIKTRGQQVTLSCSPISGHRSVSWYQQTPGQGLQFLFEYFSETQRNKGNFPGRFSGRQFSNSRSEMNVSTLELGDSALYLCASSPAWIAGGPKTDTQYFGPGTRLTVL.

The rearrangement uses TRBV6-6 and TRBJ2-2; D might be TRBD1 (6 bases). From germline, CDR1 is MNHNY and CDR2 SVGAGI (reference sequence). Trimming cost V 2 bases and J 1 base, with 8 bases left between them. The CDR3 consists of 15 residues. This CDR3 reads CASSYMTGNTGELFF. The CDR3 region has the DNA TGTGCCAGCAGTTACATGACAGGGAACACCGGGGAGCTGTTTTTT.

The chain links TRBV9 to TRBJ1-2, with D possibly matching TRBD1 (6 bases). Germline loops: CDR1 SGDLS, CDR2 YYNGEE. V was cut by 0 bases and J by 1 base, with 10 bases left in between. The CDR3 covers 15 residues. CDR3 in DNA: TGTGCCAGCAGCGTAGGACAGGTACTTAACTATGGCTACACCTTC. As protein: CASSVGQVLNYGYTF.